Listed below are T cell receptor beta chains from one sample, sequenced in a study of blood T cell repertoires in COVID-19. The method was immunoSEQ multiplex PCR; TCRdb's version includes in-frame clones alone and lacks a portion of them. The sample lists just over 650,000 clones; 85% to 90% were seen once. Sequencing used peripheral blood. Receptors originate from a woman under 30 with acute or convalescent COVID-19. The CDR3 runs from the conserved cysteine through the conserved F or W. The order of the fields is CDR3 length, J gene, clone size, D gene, V gene, CDR3 protein, CDR3 DNA. The D gene is left open where the match is weak. Only part of the rows carry a size: once, few, many, or a class if the clone is expanded.

length: 19
J: TRBJ2-2
size: -
D: TRBD1
V: TRBV28
CDR3: CASSLNLGPGQGSTGELFF
DNA: TGTGCCAGCAGTTTAAACCTAGGCCCGGGACAGGGTTCCACCGGGGAGCTGTTTTTT

length: 17
J: TRBJ2-7
size: -
D: TRBD2
V: TRBV3-1/TRBV3-2
CDR3: CASSQALGGYGSYEQYF
DNA: TGTGCCAGCAGCCAAGCACTGGGGGGGTATGGGAGCTACGAGCAGTACTTC

length: 15
J: TRBJ1-5
size: -
D: TRBD1
V: TRBV7-9
CDR3: CASSLTGGSNQPQHF
DNA: TGTGCCAGCAGCTTGACAGGGGGGAGCAATCAGCCCCAGCATTTT

length: 13
J: TRBJ1-1
size: -
D: -
V: TRBV2
CDR3: CASAARTNTEAFF
DNA: TGTGCCAGTGCGGCGAGAACGAACACTGAAGCTTTCTTT

length: 13
J: TRBJ1-1
size: -
D: -
V: TRBV6-5
CDR3: CASSPRKNTEAFF
DNA: TGTGCCAGCAGTCCCAGGAAGAACACTGAAGCTTTCTTT

length: 14
J: TRBJ2-5
size: -
D: TRBD2
V: TRBV27
CDR3: CASSIAGGQVTQYF
DNA: TGTGCCAGCAGTATAGCGGGGGGGCAAGTGACCCAGTACTTC

length: 18
J: TRBJ1-3
size: -
D: -
V: TRBV21-1
CDR3: CASSKIGQGDITGNTIYF
DNA: TGTGCCAGCAGCAAAATAGGACAGGGGGATATAACTGGAAACACCATATATTTT

length: 15
J: TRBJ1-3
size: -
D: -
V: TRBV19
CDR3: CASQGVRGPGNTIYF
DNA: TGTGCCAGTCAAGGCGTCAGGGGACCGGGAAACACCATATATTTT

length: 14
J: TRBJ2-2
size: -
D: -
V: TRBV6-2/TRBV6-3
CDR3: CASSKNRVTGELFF
DNA: TGTGCCAGCAGCAAGAACAGGGTCACCGGGGAGCTGTTTTTT

length: 15
J: TRBJ2-1
size: -
D: -
V: TRBV5-6
CDR3: CASRGRDKGVAEQFF
DNA: TGTGCCAGCAGGGGCCGGGACAAGGGAGTGGCTGAGCAGTTCTTC

length: 14
J: TRBJ1-5
size: -
D: -
V: TRBV6-1
CDR3: CASSERPTLQPQHF
DNA: TGTGCCAGCAGTGAGCGTCCTACGCTACAGCCCCAGCATTTT

length: 13
J: TRBJ1-2
size: -
D: -
V: TRBV15
CDR3: CATGARALGGYTF
DNA: TGTGCCACCGGCGCGCGGGCCCTTGGGGGCTACACCTTC

length: 12
J: TRBJ2-7
size: -
D: -
V: TRBV5-6
CDR3: CASSRGGYEQYF
DNA: TGTGCCAGCAGCCGAGGGGGATATGAGCAGTACTTC

length: 11
J: TRBJ2-1
size: -
D: TRBD1
V: TRBV7-2
CDR3: CASSAGQVQFF
DNA: TGTGCCAGCAGCGCCGGACAGGTCCAGTTCTTC

length: 15
J: TRBJ1-5
size: -
D: -
V: TRBV7-6
CDR3: CASSLNGAANQPQHF
DNA: TGTGCCAGCAGCTTAAATGGGGCAGCTAATCAGCCCCAGCATTTT

length: 15
J: TRBJ1-4
size: few
D: -
V: TRBV6-5
CDR3: CASSSRGWANEKLFF
DNA: TGTGCCAGCAGTTCCCGAGGGTGGGCTAATGAAAAACTGTTTTTT

length: 13
J: TRBJ1-1
size: -
D: -
V: TRBV6-4
CDR3: CASRVRLDTEAFF
DNA: TGTGCCAGCCGGGTACGTCTGGACACAGAAGCTTTCTTT

length: 17
J: TRBJ2-4
size: -
D: TRBD1
V: TRBV19
CDR3: CASSIGRGTELKNIQYF
DNA: TGTGCCAGTAGTATAGGGCGAGGGACAGAATTAAAAAACATTCAGTACTTC

length: 12
J: TRBJ2-4
size: -
D: -
V: TRBV19
CDR3: CASSMAGDIQYF
DNA: TGTGCCAGTAGTATGGCAGGGGACATTCAGTACTTC

length: 14
J: TRBJ1-5
size: -
D: -
V: TRBV5-1
CDR3: CASSLGPGSQPQHF
DNA: TGCGCCAGCAGCTTGGGTCCAGGGTCTCAGCCCCAGCATTTT

length: 16
J: TRBJ1-6
size: -
D: TRBD1
V: TRBV5-1
CDR3: CASSPGQGVVASPLHF
DNA: TGCGCCAGCAGCCCCGGACAGGGAGTAGTTGCCTCACCCCTCCACTTT

length: 19
J: TRBJ1-1
size: -
D: -
V: TRBV5-1
CDR3: CASSLEAGWASIENTEAFF
DNA: TGCGCCAGCAGCTTGGAGGCAGGGTGGGCATCTATTGAGAACACTGAAGCTTTCTTT

length: 13
J: TRBJ1-4
size: -
D: -
V: TRBV4-3
CDR3: CASSQGLNEKLFF
DNA: TGCGCCAGCAGCCAAGGTCTTAATGAAAAACTGTTTTTT

length: 16
J: TRBJ1-5
size: -
D: -
V: TRBV19
CDR3: CASSIGGGTSNQPQHF
DNA: TGTGCCAGTAGTATAGGTGGAGGGACTAGCAATCAGCCCCAGCATTTT

length: 16
J: TRBJ2-7
size: -
D: -
V: TRBV4-1
CDR3: CASSQKGDLITYEQYF
DNA: TGCGCCAGCAGCCAAAAGGGGGATCTTATCACCTACGAGCAGTACTTC

length: 14
J: TRBJ1-1
size: -
D: -
V: TRBV4-1
CDR3: CASSQVLANTEAFF
DNA: TGCGCCAGCAGCCAAGTGTTAGCAAACACTGAAGCTTTCTTT

length: 13
J: TRBJ1-1
size: -
D: TRBD1
V: TRBV12-3/TRBV12-4
CDR3: CASSRTGVIEAFF
DNA: TGTGCCAGCAGCCGGACAGGAGTGATTGAAGCTTTCTTT

length: 15
J: TRBJ1-6
size: -
D: TRBD1
V: TRBV6-5
CDR3: CASSPDRGGNSPLHF
DNA: TGTGCCAGCAGCCCCGACAGGGGAGGTAATTCACCCCTCCACTTT

length: 16
J: TRBJ2-5
size: once
D: -
V: TRBV30
CDR3: CAWSLPHTAGQETQYF
DNA: TGTGCCTGGAGCCTCCCCCACACCGCGGGCCAAGAGACCCAGTACTTC

length: 13
J: TRBJ2-4
size: -
D: -
V: TRBV2
CDR3: CASAGPGPNIQYF
DNA: TGTGCCTCCGCAGGTCCCGGTCCGAACATTCAGTACTTC

length: 18
J: TRBJ2-4
size: -
D: TRBD2
V: TRBV11-2
CDR3: CASSLVGLAGLAKNIQYF
DNA: TGTGCCAGCAGCTTAGTGGGACTAGCGGGGCTAGCCAAAAACATTCAGTACTTC

length: 16
J: TRBJ1-6
size: -
D: -
V: TRBV7-2
CDR3: CASSPYRGADNSPLHF
DNA: TGTGCCAGCAGCCCCTACCGGGGGGCCGATAATTCACCCCTCCACTTT

length: 14
J: TRBJ1-2
size: -
D: -
V: TRBV5-1
CDR3: CASSLTSGGYGYTF
DNA: TGCGCCAGCAGCCTAACTTCAGGTGGCTATGGCTACACCTTC

length: 14
J: TRBJ2-1
size: -
D: -
V: TRBV4-1
CDR3: CASSPWAGMNEQFF
DNA: TGCGCCAGCAGCCCCTGGGCGGGAATGAATGAGCAGTTCTTC

length: 13
J: TRBJ2-7
size: -
D: TRBD1
V: TRBV12-3/TRBV12-4
CDR3: CASGQGGAYEQYF
DNA: TGTGCCAGCGGACAGGGGGGAGCCTACGAGCAGTACTTC

length: 15
J: TRBJ1-2
size: -
D: TRBD1
V: TRBV10-3
CDR3: CAISDREQGAFGYTF
DNA: TGTGCCATCAGTGATAGGGAGCAGGGGGCATTTGGCTACACCTTC

length: 14
J: TRBJ1-6
size: -
D: TRBD1
V: TRBV6-5
CDR3: CASNAQGAESPLHF
DNA: TGTGCCAGCAATGCACAGGGGGCTGAATCACCCCTCCACTTT

length: 13
J: TRBJ2-7
size: -
D: -
V: TRBV2
CDR3: CASTNKNPYEQYF
DNA: TGTGCCAGCACCAACAAGAATCCCTACGAGCAGTACTTC

length: 13
J: TRBJ1-5
size: -
D: -
V: TRBV27
CDR3: CASSWGAYQPQHF
DNA: TGTGCCAGCAGTTGGGGAGCCTATCAGCCCCAGCATTTT

length: 15
J: TRBJ2-6
size: once
D: -
V: TRBV6-6
CDR3: CASSPGLSGANVLTF
DNA: TGTGCCAGCAGTCCGGGACTCTCTGGGGCCAACGTCCTGACTTTC

length: 13
J: TRBJ2-7
size: -
D: -
V: TRBV27
CDR3: CASGPRASYEQYF
DNA: TGTGCCAGCGGTCCCAGAGCGAGCTACGAGCAGTACTTC

length: 15
J: TRBJ2-3
size: -
D: -
V: TRBV7-9
CDR3: CASSLGALSTDTQYF
DNA: TGTGCCAGCAGCTTAGGGGCACTTAGCACAGATACGCAGTATTTT

length: 17
J: TRBJ2-7
size: -
D: -
V: TRBV7-6
CDR3: CASSLYGTLGKGDEQYF
DNA: TGTGCCAGCAGCTTATACGGGACCCTGGGGAAGGGGGACGAGCAGTACTTC

length: 14
J: TRBJ2-7
size: few
D: -
V: TRBV3-1/TRBV3-2
CDR3: CASSPQTGLAEQYF
DNA: TGTGCCAGCAGCCCACAAACTGGGCTAGCCGAGCAGTACTTC

length: 16
J: TRBJ1-6
size: -
D: -
V: TRBV28
CDR3: CASSLGTGGANSPLHF
DNA: TGTGCCAGCAGTTTAGGGACTGGGGGGGCTAATTCACCCCTCCACTTT

length: 16
J: TRBJ1-1
size: -
D: -
V: TRBV4-3
CDR3: CASSQEAARRDTEAFF
DNA: TGCGCCAGCAGCCAAGAAGCCGCCCGTCGGGACACTGAAGCTTTCTTT

length: 16
J: TRBJ2-7
size: -
D: TRBD1
V: TRBV6-2/TRBV6-3
CDR3: CASSYSTGQGADEQYF
DNA: TGTGCCAGCAGTTACTCCACCGGACAGGGGGCGGACGAGCAGTACTTC

length: 15
J: TRBJ1-5
size: -
D: -
V: TRBV15
CDR3: CATSRDLRSNQPQHF
DNA: TGTGCCACCAGCAGAGATCTTAGAAGCAATCAGCCCCAGCATTTT